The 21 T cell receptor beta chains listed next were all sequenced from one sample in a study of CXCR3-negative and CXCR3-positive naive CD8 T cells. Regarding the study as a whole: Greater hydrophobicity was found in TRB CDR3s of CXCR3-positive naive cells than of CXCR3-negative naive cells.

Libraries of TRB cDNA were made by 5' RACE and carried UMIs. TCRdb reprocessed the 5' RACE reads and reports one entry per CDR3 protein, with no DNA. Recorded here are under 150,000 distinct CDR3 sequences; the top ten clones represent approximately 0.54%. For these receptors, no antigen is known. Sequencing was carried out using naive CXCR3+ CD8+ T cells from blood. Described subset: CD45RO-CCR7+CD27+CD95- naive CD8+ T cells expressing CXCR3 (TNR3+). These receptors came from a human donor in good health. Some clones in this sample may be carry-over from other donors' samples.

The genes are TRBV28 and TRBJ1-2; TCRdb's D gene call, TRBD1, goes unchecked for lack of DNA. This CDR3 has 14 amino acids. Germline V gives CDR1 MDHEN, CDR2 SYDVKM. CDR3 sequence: CASSLVGDDGGYTF.

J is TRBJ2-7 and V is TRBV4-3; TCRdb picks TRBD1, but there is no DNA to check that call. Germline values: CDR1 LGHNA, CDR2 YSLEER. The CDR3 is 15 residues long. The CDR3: CASSRARTGEYEQYF.

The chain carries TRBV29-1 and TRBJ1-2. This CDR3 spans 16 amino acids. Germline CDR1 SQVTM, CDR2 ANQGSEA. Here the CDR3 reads CSVEYNPGGAGYGYTF. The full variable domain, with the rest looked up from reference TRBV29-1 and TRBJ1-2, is SAVISQKPSRDICQRGTSLTIQCQVDSQVTMMFWYRQQPGQSLTLIATANQGSEATYESGFVIDKFPISRPNLTFSTLTVSNMSPEDSSIYLCSVEYNPGGAGYGYTFGSGTRLTVV.

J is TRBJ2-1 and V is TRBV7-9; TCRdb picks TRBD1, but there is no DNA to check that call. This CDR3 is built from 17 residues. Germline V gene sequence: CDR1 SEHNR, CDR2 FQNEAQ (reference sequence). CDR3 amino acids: CASSPLSGTGDYNEQFF.

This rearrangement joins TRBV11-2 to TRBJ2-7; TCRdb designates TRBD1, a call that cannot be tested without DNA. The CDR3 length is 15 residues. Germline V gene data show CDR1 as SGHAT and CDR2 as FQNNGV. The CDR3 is CASSLEQGGYNEQFF.

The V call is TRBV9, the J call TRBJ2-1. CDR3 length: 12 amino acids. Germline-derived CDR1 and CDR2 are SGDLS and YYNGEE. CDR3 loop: CASSATWNEQFF. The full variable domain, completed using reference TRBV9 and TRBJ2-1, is DSGVTQTPKHLITATGQRVTLRCSPRSGDLSVYWYQQSLDQGLQFLIQYYNGEERAKGNILERFSAQQFPDLHSELNLSSLELGDSALYFCASSATWNEQFFGPGTRLTVL.

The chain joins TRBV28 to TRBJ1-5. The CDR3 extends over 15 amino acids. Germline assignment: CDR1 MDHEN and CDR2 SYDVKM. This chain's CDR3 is CASSLYFGSRQPQHF.

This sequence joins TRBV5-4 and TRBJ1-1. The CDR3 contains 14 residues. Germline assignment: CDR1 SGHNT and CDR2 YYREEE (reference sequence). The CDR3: CASSGGLEVPEAFF.

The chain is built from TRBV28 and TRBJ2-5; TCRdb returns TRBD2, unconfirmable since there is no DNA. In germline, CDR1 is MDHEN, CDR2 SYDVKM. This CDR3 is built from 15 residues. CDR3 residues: CASSRGLAGQETQYF.

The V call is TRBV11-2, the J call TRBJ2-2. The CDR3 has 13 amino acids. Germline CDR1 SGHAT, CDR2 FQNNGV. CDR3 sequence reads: CASSLTYTGELFF.

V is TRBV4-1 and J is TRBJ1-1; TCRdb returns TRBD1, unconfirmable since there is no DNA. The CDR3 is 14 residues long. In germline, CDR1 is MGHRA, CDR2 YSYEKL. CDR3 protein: CASSQGSGGTEAFF.

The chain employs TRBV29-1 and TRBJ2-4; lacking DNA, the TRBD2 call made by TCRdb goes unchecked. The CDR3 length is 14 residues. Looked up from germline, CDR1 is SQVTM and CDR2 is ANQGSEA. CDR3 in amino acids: CSVEGREAGNIQYF.

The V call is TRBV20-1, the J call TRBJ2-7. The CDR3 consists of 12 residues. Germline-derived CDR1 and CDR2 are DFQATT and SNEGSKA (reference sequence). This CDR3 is CSARRWGYEQYF.

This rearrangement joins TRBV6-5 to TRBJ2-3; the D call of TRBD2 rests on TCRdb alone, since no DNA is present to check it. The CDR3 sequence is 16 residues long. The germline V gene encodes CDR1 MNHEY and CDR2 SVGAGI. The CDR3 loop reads CASSLLTEFGTDTQYF.

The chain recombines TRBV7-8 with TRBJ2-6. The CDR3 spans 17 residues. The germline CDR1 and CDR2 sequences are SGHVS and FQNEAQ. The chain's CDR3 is CASSLAEQGSGANVLTF.

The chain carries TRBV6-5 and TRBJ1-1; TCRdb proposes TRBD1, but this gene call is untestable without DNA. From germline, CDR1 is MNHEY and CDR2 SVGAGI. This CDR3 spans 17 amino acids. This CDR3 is CASSYTRDREMNTEAFF.

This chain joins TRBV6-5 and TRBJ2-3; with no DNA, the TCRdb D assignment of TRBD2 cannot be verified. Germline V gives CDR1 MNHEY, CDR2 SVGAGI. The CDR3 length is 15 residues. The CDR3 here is CASSWATGGTDTKYF.

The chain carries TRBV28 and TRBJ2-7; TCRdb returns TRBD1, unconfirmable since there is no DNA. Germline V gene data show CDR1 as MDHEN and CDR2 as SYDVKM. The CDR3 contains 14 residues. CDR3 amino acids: CASLGTGLTYEQYF.

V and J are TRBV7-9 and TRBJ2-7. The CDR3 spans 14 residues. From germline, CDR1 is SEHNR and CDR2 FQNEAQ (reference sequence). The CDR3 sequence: CASSFRLAPNEQYF.

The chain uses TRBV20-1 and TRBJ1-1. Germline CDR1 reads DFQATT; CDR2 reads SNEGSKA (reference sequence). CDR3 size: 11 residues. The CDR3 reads CSASPGLEAFF.

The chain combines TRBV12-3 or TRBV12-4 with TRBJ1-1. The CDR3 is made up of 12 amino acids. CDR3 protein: CASTGVGTEAFF.